Reported below is one TCR beta chain. Its target is not known. This CDR3 has 17 amino acids. J lost 4 bases, V lost 0 bases, and 7 bases had no gene match. CDR1 LGHNA and CDR2 YNFKEQ come from the germline V gene. CD45RA-negative memory and CD45RA+ naive subsets were split from the CD4+ cells. This record belongs to a study of shared clonotypes between healthy human individuals. Study results and caveats: A handful of donors showed sharing of approximately 5% of naive CD4 clonotypes.

Assay used: immunoSEQ multiplex PCR; TCRdb lists only in-frame clones, some missing. The sample contains 1 million to 1.3 million clones, roughly 74% of which appear only once. This receptor was identified in a man in his late teens or twenties in good health. Some clones in this sample may be carry-over from other donors' samples. This chain joins TRBV4-2 and TRBJ2-5; 11 positions match TRBD2. The sample comprised memory CD4+ T cells from PBMCs. This sample's subset: CD45RA-negative fraction. The chain's CDR3 is CASSQDAVGLAGETQYF. CDR3 in DNA: TGTGCCAGCAGCCAAGATGCAGTCGGACTAGCGGGAGAGACCCAGTACTTC.